These 23 T cell receptor beta chains were sequenced from one sample in a study of Ad26.COV2.S vaccination and SARS-CoV-2 variants. Sample treatment: some 20 received Ad26.COV2.S at low or high dose, single or two shots; 5 received placebo; per-sample allocation not given. Day 63 after the first injection of vaccine or placebo was the sampling time. The data were produced by immunoSEQ multiplex PCR, yet TCRdb's version contains in-frame clones alone and is incomplete. The sample contains 300,000 to 400,000 clones, 80% to 90% of which appear only once. The sample consisted of peripheral blood, taken in a trial of Ad26.COV2.S vaccine versus placebo. The receptor source for this set is a person between 18 and 65 years old who received the Ad26.COV2.S COVID-19 vaccine or a placebo.

The chain links TRBV6-5 to TRBJ1-6; TRBD1 matches 7 bases. Per the germline V gene, CDR1 is MNHEY and CDR2 is SVGAGI. CDR3 size: 15 residues. Trimming at V came to 6 bases and at J to 7 bases, leaving 9 bases not matched to a gene. The CDR3 loop is CASSPQEGQNSPLHF. The CDR3 DNA sequence: TGTGCCAGCAGCCCCCAGGAGGGACAGAATTCACCCCTCCACTTT.

The gene calls are TRBV7-9 and TRBJ1-1; 8 positions agree with TRBD1. The germline gives CDR1 SEHNR, CDR2 FQNEAQ (reference sequence). There are 14 residues in the CDR3. J lost 5 bases, V lost 5 bases, and 7 bases had no gene match. The DNA for the CDR3 is TGTGCCAGCAGCCGGACAGGGAGGAAGACTGAAGCTTTCTTT. Its translation: CASSRTGRKTEAFF.

The V gene is TRBV12-3 or TRBV12-4, the J gene TRBJ2-2; D call uncertain. The CDR3 totals 12 residues. V dropped 5 bases and J dropped 6 bases, with 7 bases sitting between them. The CDR3 DNA sequence: TGTGCCAGCAGTCTACATTCCGGGGAGCTGTTTTTT. It yields the protein CASSLHSGELFF.

The genes are TRBV28 and TRBJ2-1, with D perhaps matching TRBD1 or TRBD2 (5 bases each). Germline V gene sequence: CDR1 MDHEN, CDR2 SYDVKM. V was pared by 8 bases and J by 4 bases, with 27 bases between. This CDR3 has 18 amino acids. CDR3 nucleotide sequence: TGTGCCAGCGGGGCGGGCGCGAGCAAGGGCCAAAAGTACAATGAGCAGTTCTTC. Amino acids: CASGAGASKGQKYNEQFF.

The V and J genes are TRBV7-2 and TRBJ2-7; 7 nucleotides align to TRBD1. The CDR3 runs to 15 residues. The V gene end was trimmed by 6 bases and the J gene end by 0 bases; junction bases not matched to a gene: 8. Germline CDR1 and CDR2: SGHTA and FQGNSA. CDR3 nucleotides: TGTGCCAGCAGACGGGACAGAGCAAGCTCCTACGAGCAGTACTTC. It translates to CASRRDRASSYEQYF.

The V call is TRBV6-5, the J call TRBJ2-7; 9 positions agree with TRBD1. This CDR3 is 15 amino acids long. Per the germline V gene, CDR1 is MNHEY and CDR2 is SVGAGI. J lost 1 base, V lost 6 bases, and 7 bases had no gene match. The CDR3 loop is CASRPTGGRSYEQYF. CDR3 DNA sequence: TGTGCCAGCAGACCCACAGGGGGCAGATCCTACGAGCAGTACTTC.

J is TRBJ2-2 and V is TRBV27, with D possibly TRBD2 on 5 matching bases. This CDR3 has 14 residues. Germline values: CDR1 MNHEY, CDR2 SMNVEV (reference sequence). Trimming pared 2 bases from V and 5 bases from J, leaving 9 bases between. The CDR3 sequence: CASSLRGRTGELFF. As DNA, the CDR3 is TGTGCCAGCAGTTTAAGAGGGCGGACCGGGGAGCTGTTTTTT.

The V and J genes are TRBV7-8 and TRBJ2-5; 10 bases fit TRBD2. Germline V gives CDR1 SGHVS, CDR2 FQNEAQ. The junction had 7 bases not matched to a gene; V was cut back by 5 bases and J by 1 base. The CDR3 totals 16 residues. The CDR3, as DNA: TGTGCCAGCAGCCCGCGAGAGCGGGGGGGCCAAGAGACCCAGTACTTC. Residues: CASSPRERGGQETQYF.

V gene TRBV6-5 combines with J gene TRBJ1-5; weak D call: TRBD1 (6 bases). The germline V gene encodes CDR1 MNHEY and CDR2 SVGAGI. The CDR3 is 13 residues long. The CDR3 loop reads CVTGQGSNQPQHF. The CDR3, as DNA: TGTGTTACAGGGCAGGGGAGCAATCAGCCCCAGCATTTT.

The chain carries TRBV4-3 and TRBJ2-2, with 12 bases lining up with TRBD1. The CDR3 is 18 amino acids. Germline lookup yields CDR1 LGHNA and CDR2 YSLEER. V shed 0 bases, J shed 5 bases, and the junction held 7 bases outside the gene matches. The CDR3 reads CASSQDRGTGGATGELFF. For the CDR3, the DNA is TGCGCCAGCAGCCAAGATCGGGGGACAGGGGGCGCGACCGGGGAGCTGTTTTTT.

This clone was detected many times. V is TRBV7-9 and J is TRBJ2-7; D unresolved. V was trimmed by 5 bases and J by 0 bases, leaving 8 bases between them. The length of the CDR3 is 13 residues. In germline, CDR1 is SEHNR, CDR2 FQNEAQ (reference sequence). DNA of the CDR3: TGTGCCAGCAGCGACGGCCGCTCCTACGAGCAGTACTTC. It translates to CASSDGRSYEQYF.

This sequence joins TRBV7-2 and TRBJ2-1; the match to TRBD2 covers 8 bases. The germline gives CDR1 SGHTA, CDR2 FQGNSA. The CDR3 consists of 18 residues. V shed 3 bases and J 7 bases; nucleotides not matched to a gene: 17. CDR3 DNA sequence: TGTGCCAGCAGCTTCTCCTCCCCTCTGAGCGGGGGAGGGAATGAGCAGTTCTTC. It encodes CASSFSSPLSGGGNEQFF.

This clone was observed a few times. The chain joins TRBV5-1 to TRBJ2-7; 7 bases match TRBD1. Germline values: CDR1 SGHRS, CDR2 YFSETQ. Unmatched junction bases numbered 4, after V lost 0 bases and J lost 1 base. The CDR3 loop spans 15 amino acids. CDR3 amino acids: CASSLEAGGSYEQYF. The CDR3 DNA is TGCGCCAGCAGCTTGGAGGCAGGGGGTTCCTACGAGCAGTACTTC.

V is TRBV7-2 and J is TRBJ2-1, with 10 bases that match TRBD2. Germline CDR1 is SGHTA and CDR2 is FQGNSA. J gave up 10 bases and V 2 bases, and 8 bases lay outside the gene matches. The CDR3 runs to 15 residues. The CDR3: CASSLSSGRVGEQFF. The CDR3 DNA reads TGTGCCAGCAGCTTATCGAGCGGGAGGGTTGGGGAGCAGTTCTTC. The full variable domain, with the rest looked up from reference TRBV7-2 and TRBJ2-1, is GAGVSQSPSNKVTEKGKDVELRCDPISGHTALYWYRQSLGQGLEFLIYFQGNSAPDKSGLPSDRFSAERTGGSVSTLTIQRTQQEDSAVYLCASSLSSGRVGEQFFGPGTRLTVL.

Only one count was recorded for this clone. The rearrangement links TRBV19 to TRBJ2-2; D might be TRBD2 (6 bases). Germline loops: CDR1 LNHDA, CDR2 SQIVND (reference sequence). The V and J ends lost 3 bases and 4 bases respectively, with 9 bases between them. The CDR3 is 14 amino acids. CDR3 protein: CASSMGGTTGELFF. The CDR3 DNA reads as TGTGCCAGTAGTATGGGGGGTACCACCGGGGAGCTGTTTTTT.

The V and J genes are TRBV5-6 and TRBJ1-6; D uncertain. CDR3 length: 14 amino acids. The V gene's germline CDR1 is SGHDT and CDR2 YYEEEE. V was clipped by 4 bases and J by 10 bases, with 15 bases between them. The CDR3 sequence is CASSPLRGGSPLHF. The CDR3 DNA sequence: TGTGCCAGCAGCCCCCTCCGGGGAGGATCACCCCTCCACTTT. The entire variable domain, with the rest obtained from reference TRBV5-6 and TRBJ1-6, is as follows: DAGVTQSPTHLIKTRGQQVTLRCSPKSGHDTVSWYQQALGQGPQFIFQYYEEEERQRGNFPDRFSGHQFPNYSSELNVNALLLGDSALYLCASSPLRGGSPLHFGNGTRLTVT.

J is TRBJ2-7 and V is TRBV6-5; 7 bases fit TRBD1. This CDR3 has 15 residues. J lost 7 bases, V lost 2 bases, and 11 bases had no gene match. The germline V gene has CDR1 MNHEY and CDR2 SVGAGI. The CDR3 is CASSYPRQGYWEQYF. CDR3 nucleotide sequence: TGTGCCAGCAGTTACCCTCGACAGGGCTATTGGGAGCAGTACTTC.

The chain is built from TRBV6-5 and TRBJ1-6; no reliable D call. Trimming removed 10 bases from V and 10 bases from J, with 17 bases in between. From germline, CDR1 is MNHEY and CDR2 SVGAGI. This CDR3 is 13 amino acids long. CDR3 DNA: TGTGCCACCACTCAGGACGTACGATCACCCCTCCACTTT. It is translated as CATTQDVRSPLHF.

V usage is TRBV5-5 and J usage is TRBJ2-7, with a weak D call TRBD2 (5 bases). The CDR3 spans 15 residues. Trimming removed 0 bases at V and 2 bases at J, with 12 bases between. Germline V gives CDR1 SGHKS, CDR2 YYEKEE (reference sequence). The CDR3 protein is CASSLAPSTPYEQYF. For the CDR3, the DNA is TGTGCCAGCAGCTTGGCCCCTAGCACCCCCTACGAGCAGTACTTC.

This clone appeared once. The V and J genes are TRBV4-3 and TRBJ1-1, with D possibly matching TRBD1 (6 bases). Per germline, CDR1 LGHNA and CDR2 YSLEER. Trimming removed 0 bases from V and 8 bases from J, with 10 bases in between. CDR3 length: 13 residues. CDR3 residues: CASSQDPGQEAFF. The CDR3 DNA reads TGCGCCAGCAGCCAAGATCCCGGACAGGAAGCTTTCTTT.

The chain combines TRBV5-4 with TRBJ2-7; D possibly uses TRBD1 or TRBD2 (5 bases each). Germline CDR1 and CDR2: SGHNT and YYREEE (reference sequence). This CDR3 comprises 15 residues. The V end lost 4 bases, the J end lost 3 bases, and 17 bases lay between the germline ends. The CDR3 nucleotides are TGTGCCAGCAGCCGTGCCAGGGACGGCGGCTACGAGCAGTACTTC. This codes for CASSRARDGGYEQYF.

This clone was recorded once. This sequence joins TRBV9 and TRBJ1-6, with 8 bases aligning to TRBD1. In germline, CDR1 is SGDLS, CDR2 YYNGEE. The CDR3 consists of 17 residues. The junction had 7 bases not matched to a gene; V was cut back by 3 bases and J by 2 bases. The CDR3 DNA is TGTGCCAGCAGCGCCGGACAGGGATGGACCTATAATTCACCCCTCCACTTT. The encoded protein is CASSAGQGWTYNSPLHF.

The J gene is TRBJ1-5, the V gene TRBV18; TRBD1 is a possible D gene (5 bases). From germline, CDR1 is KGHSH and CDR2 LQKENI. The CDR3 runs to 15 residues. V lost 2 bases, J lost 3 bases, and 11 bases lay in between. This CDR3 is CASSPSGLPNQPQHF. CDR3 sequence (DNA): TGTGCCAGCTCACCATCGGGACTCCCCAATCAGCCCCAGCATTTT. Variable domain in full (rest from reference TRBV18 and TRBJ1-5): NAGVMQNPRHLVRRRGQEARLRCSPMKGHSHVYWYRQLPEEGLKFMVYLQKENIIDESGMPKERFSAEFPKEGPSILRIQQVVRGDSAAYFCASSPSGLPNQPQHFGDGTRLSIL.